One sample yielded the 7 T cell receptor beta chains listed below, sequenced in a study of CXCR3-negative and CXCR3-positive naive CD8 T cells. cDNA libraries for TRB were generated by 5' RACE incorporating UMI labels. TCRdb reanalyzed the 5' RACE reads and collapses them to one entry per CDR3 protein, without DNA. The sample table sets out about 45,000 distinct CDR3 sequences. Sequenced material: naive CXCR3- CD8+ T cells from blood. Subset: CD45RO-CCR7+CD27+CD95- naive CD8+ T cells lacking CXCR3 (TNR3-). These receptors originate from a human donor in good health. Some clones in this sample may be carry-over from other donors' samples.

The chain carries TRBV5-5 and TRBJ2-1. CDR1 SGHKS and CDR2 YYEKEE come from the germline V gene (reference sequence). The CDR3 length is 14 residues. This CDR3 reads CASSWVPPYNEQFF.

The V call is TRBV29-1, the J call TRBJ2-3. This CDR3 comprises 13 residues. The germline V gene has CDR1 SQVTM and CDR2 ANQGSEA. CDR3 amino acids: CSVEKVSTDTQYF.

This sequence joins TRBV4-1 and TRBJ2-1; TCRdb reports TRBD1, a call that lacks DNA to check it against. This CDR3 spans 18 amino acids. The germline V gene encodes CDR1 MGHRA and CDR2 YSYEKL. This chain's CDR3 is CASSQLPPGGGTYNEQFF.

The rearrangement links TRBV28 to TRBJ2-1; TCRdb outputs TRBD2, but without DNA this stays unchecked. Germline V gives CDR1 MDHEN, CDR2 SYDVKM. This CDR3 has 16 residues. The CDR3 here is CASSLFAGGPRDEQFF.

The chain combines TRBV29-1 with TRBJ2-7. The CDR3 is 12 residues long. Germline values: CDR1 SQVTM, CDR2 ANQGSEA. The CDR3 sequence: CSVGQDLGEQYF.

This rearrangement joins TRBV29-1 to TRBJ2-5; the TRBD2 assignment by TCRdb is unverifiable without DNA. The CDR3 has 15 residues. CDR1 and CDR2 (germline): SQVTM, ANQGSEA. CDR3 region: CSVEGLAGDGETQYF.

V gene TRBV28 combines with J gene TRBJ2-5; TCRdb calls TRBD1, which cannot be checked without DNA. The CDR3 totals 14 residues. CDR1 is MDHEN, CDR2 SYDVKM, per germline. CDR3: CASSFIWGGETQYF.